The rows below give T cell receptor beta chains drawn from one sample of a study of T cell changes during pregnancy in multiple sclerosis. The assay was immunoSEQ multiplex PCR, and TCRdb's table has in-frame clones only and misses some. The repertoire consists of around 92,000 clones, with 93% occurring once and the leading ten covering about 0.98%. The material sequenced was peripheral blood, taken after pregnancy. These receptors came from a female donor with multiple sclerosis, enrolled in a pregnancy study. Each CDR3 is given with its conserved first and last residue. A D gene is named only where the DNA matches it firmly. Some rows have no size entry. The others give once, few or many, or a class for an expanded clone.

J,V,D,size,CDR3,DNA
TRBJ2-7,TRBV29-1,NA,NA,CSVEVGLDPMEYF,TGCAGCGTTGAGGTGGGACTCGATCCTATGGAGTACTTC
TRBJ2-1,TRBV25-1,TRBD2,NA,CASSSHSGRGYNEQFF,TGTGCCAGCAGTTCACATAGCGGGAGAGGTTACAATGAGCAGTTCTTC
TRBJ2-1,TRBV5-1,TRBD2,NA,CASSWGLAGDNEQFF,TGCGCCAGCAGCTGGGGACTAGCGGGAGACAATGAGCAGTTCTTC
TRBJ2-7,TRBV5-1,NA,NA,CASSFSRNYEQYF,TGCGCCAGCAGCTTTAGCCGGAACTACGAGCAGTACTTC
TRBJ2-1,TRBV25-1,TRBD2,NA,CASGTSGPYNEQFF,TGTGCCAGCGGAACTAGCGGGCCTTACAATGAGCAGTTCTTC
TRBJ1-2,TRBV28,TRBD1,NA,CASTSSRQGASGYTF,TGTGCCAGCACCTCCTCCCGACAGGGGGCTTCTGGCTACACCTTC
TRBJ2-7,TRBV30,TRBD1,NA,CAWSRGQGAYEQYF,TGTGCCTGGAGCAGGGGACAGGGGGCCTACGAGCAGTACTTC
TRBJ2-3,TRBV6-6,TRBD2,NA,CASSYSPAGGGHTQYF,TGTGCCAGCAGTTACTCGCCGGCGGGAGGGGGACATACGCAGTATTTT
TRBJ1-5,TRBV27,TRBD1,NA,CASSGLRTGGLMNQPQHF,TGTGCCAGCAGTGGGCTCCGCACAGGGGGCCTTATGAATCAGCCCCAGCATTTT
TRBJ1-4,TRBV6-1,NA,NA,CASSVAGFDEKLFF,TGTGCCAGCAGTGTCGCGGGGTTTGATGAAAAACTGTTTTTT
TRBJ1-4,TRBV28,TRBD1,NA,CASSPGQANEKLFF,TGTGCCAGCAGCCCGGGACAGGCTAATGAAAAACTGTTTTTT
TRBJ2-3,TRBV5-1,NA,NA,CASSLKHSPLTSTDTQYF,TGCGCCAGCAGCTTAAAACACTCGCCCCTGACTAGCACAGATACGCAGTATTTT
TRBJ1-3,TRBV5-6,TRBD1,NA,CASSLFQGASGNTIYF,TGTGCCAGCAGCTTGTTCCAGGGGGCCTCTGGAAACACCATATATTTT
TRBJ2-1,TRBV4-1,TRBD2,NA,CASSGEVWSGISYNEQFF,TGCGCCAGCAGCGGAGAGGTATGGAGCGGGATCTCCTACAATGAGCAGTTCTTC
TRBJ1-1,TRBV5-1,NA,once,CASSLVGVMNTEAFF,TGCGCCAGCAGCTTGGTAGGGGTGATGAACACTGAAGCTTTCTTT
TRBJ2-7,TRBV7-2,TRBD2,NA,CASSPGGGRTYEQYF,TGTGCCAGCAGCCCCGGCGGCGGGAGGACCTACGAGCAGTACTTC
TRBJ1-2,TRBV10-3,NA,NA,CAIRAQGSNYGYTF,TGTGCCATCAGAGCACAGGGTAGTAACTATGGCTACACCTTC
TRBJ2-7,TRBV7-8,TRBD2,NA,CASSLEASGIYEQYF,TGTGCCAGCAGCTTGGAGGCTAGCGGGATATACGAGCAGTACTTC
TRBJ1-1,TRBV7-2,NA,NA,CASSPPGGTLNTEAFF,TGTGCCAGCAGCCCACCGGGAGGGACACTGAACACTGAAGCTTTCTTT
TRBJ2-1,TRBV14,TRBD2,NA,CASSPRGLRTASGRYNEQFF,TGTGCCAGCAGCCCAAGGGGTTTAAGGACCGCTAGCGGGAGGTACAATGAGCAGTTCTTC
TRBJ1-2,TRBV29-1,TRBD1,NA,CSVGTGGRGYTF,TGCAGCGTGGGGACAGGGGGCCGTGGCTACACCTTC
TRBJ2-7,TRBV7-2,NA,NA,CASSLELGGYEQYF,TGTGCCAGCAGCTTAGAGTTAGGGGGCTACGAGCAGTACTTC
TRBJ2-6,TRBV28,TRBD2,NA,CASSLQPGGPGANVLTF,TGTGCCAGCAGTTTACAACCGGGGGGGCCTGGGGCCAACGTCCTGACTTTC
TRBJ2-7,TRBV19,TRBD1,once,CASSTYRGEEQYF,TGTGCCAGTAGTACCTACAGGGGTGAAGAGCAGTACTTC
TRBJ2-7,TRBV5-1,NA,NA,CASRHRASYEQYF,TGCGCCAGCAGACACAGGGCCTCCTACGAGCAGTACTTC
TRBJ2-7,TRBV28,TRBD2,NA,CASSLGFGATSGNLGEQYF,TGTGCCAGCAGTTTAGGTTTCGGTGCGACTAGCGGCAACCTGGGGGAGCAGTACTTC
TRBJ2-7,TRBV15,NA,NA,CATSRDPAYEQYF,TGTGCCACCAGCAGAGATCCCGCCTACGAGCAGTACTTC
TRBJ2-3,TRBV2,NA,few,CASSLEYTDTQYF,TGTGCCAGCTCACTAGAATACACAGATACGCAGTATTTT
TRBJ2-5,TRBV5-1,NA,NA,CASSFLAVQETQYF,TGCGCCAGCAGCTTCCTAGCAGTCCAAGAGACCCAGTACTTC
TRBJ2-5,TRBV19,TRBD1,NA,CASSIWGTGLLQETQYF,TGTGCCAGTAGTATATGGGGGACAGGGCTTCTCCAGGAGACCCAGTACTTC
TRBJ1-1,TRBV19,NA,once,CASSIDYRQNTEAFF,TGTGCCAGTAGTATAGATTATCGACAGAACACTGAAGCTTTCTTT
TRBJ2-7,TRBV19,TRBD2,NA,CASSMALAGYEQYF,TGTGCCAGTAGTATGGCTCTAGCGGGCTACGAGCAGTACTTC
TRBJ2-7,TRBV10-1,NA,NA,CASSESARYEQYF,TGCGCCAGCAGTGAGTCGGCCCGCTACGAGCAGTACTTC
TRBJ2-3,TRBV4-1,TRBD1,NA,CASSQDSETGIVADTQYF,TGCGCCAGCAGCCAAGATAGCGAGACAGGGATCGTCGCAGATACGCAGTATTTT
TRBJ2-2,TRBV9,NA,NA,CASSVSTGELFF,TGTGCCAGCAGCGTCTCCACCGGGGAGCTGTTTTTT
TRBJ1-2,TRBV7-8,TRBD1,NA,CASSLYKKQGVGYGYTF,TGTGCCAGCAGCCTATACAAAAAACAGGGGGTCGGCTATGGCTACACCTTC
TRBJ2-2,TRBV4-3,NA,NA,CASSQEPGSGELFF,TGCGCCAGCAGCCAAGAGCCGGGGTCCGGGGAGCTGTTTTTT
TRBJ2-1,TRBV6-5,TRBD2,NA,CASSYGASGNEQFF,TGTGCCAGCAGCTACGGCGCTAGCGGGAATGAGCAGTTCTTC
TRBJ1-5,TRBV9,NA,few,CASSVDGGWPQHF,TGTGCCAGCAGCGTGGACGGAGGATGGCCCCAGCATTTT
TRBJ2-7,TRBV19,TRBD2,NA,CASSIDGASGRPPGQYF,TGTGCCAGTAGTATAGATGGGGCTAGCGGGAGGCCCCCCGGGCAGTACTTC
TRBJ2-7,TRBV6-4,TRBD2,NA,CASSDRFPTSGRARQYF,TGTGCCAGCAGTGACCGATTCCCGACTAGCGGGAGGGCCAGGCAGTACTTC
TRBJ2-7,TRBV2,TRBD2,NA,CASSANSLAGDYEQYF,TGTGCCAGCAGTGCTAACTCGCTAGCGGGAGACTACGAGCAGTACTTC
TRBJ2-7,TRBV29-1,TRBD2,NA,CSVPRGGGYEQYF,TGCAGCGTCCCCCGGGGGGGCGGGTACGAGCAGTACTTC
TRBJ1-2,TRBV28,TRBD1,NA,CASSYRGLGYTF,TGTGCCAGCAGTTACAGGGGGCTCGGCTACACCTTC
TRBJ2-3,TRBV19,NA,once,CASSTTSTDTQYF,TGTGCCAGTAGCACTACTAGCACAGATACGCAGTATTTT
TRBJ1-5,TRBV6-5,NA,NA,CASSYSNGHQPQHF,TGTGCCAGCAGTTACTCGAATGGCCATCAGCCCCAGCATTTT
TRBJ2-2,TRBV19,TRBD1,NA,CASSTSRQGVHSISNTGELFF,TGTGCCAGTAGTACCTCTCGACAGGGGGTACACTCGATATCGAACACCGGGGAGCTGTTTTTT
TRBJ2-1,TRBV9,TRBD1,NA,CASRGGTGGILSSYNEQFF,TGTGCCAGCAGGGGTGGGACAGGGGGGATATTGAGCTCCTACAATGAGCAGTTCTTC
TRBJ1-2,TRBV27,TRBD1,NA,CASSSHGTVYVGGYTF,TGTGCCAGCAGTTCCCACGGGACAGTTTATGTAGGCGGCTACACCTTC
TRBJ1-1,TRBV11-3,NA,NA,CASSLGGGNTEAFF,TGTGCCAGCAGCTTAGGTGGAGGGAACACTGAAGCTTTCTTT
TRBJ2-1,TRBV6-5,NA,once,CASTPAGMNEQFF,TGTGCCAGCACCCCCGCCGGGATGAATGAGCAGTTCTTC